The present entry profiles one T cell receptor beta chain with its context. This clone has only one observation. Its binding antigen is unknown. Base qualities were left out, and no much larger clone turns up one base away. This sample was taken from a study of cytomegalovirus exposure and HLA in healthy donors (dated by TCRdb to the late 2010s). Regarding the complete study: An earlier analysis of approximately 550 of the donors reported more than 250 Gb of sequence data and 100 million to 140 million unique TCR beta sequences from some 180 million T cells. An early release that covered some 630 HLA-typed donors contained approximately 300 gigabases of sequencing data and tens of millions of unique TCR sequences. Of the 300 to 450 genotyped donors, approximately 83% fell in the genetic ancestry cluster associated with self-reported Caucasian donors. The aim of the study was to test whether cataloging public T cell receptors could identify signatures of past pathogen exposure. The T cell repertoires of about 700 subjects were profiled by immunosequencing and related to cytomegalovirus serostatus. Along with the roughly 670-subject first cohort, a separate validation cohort of approximately 110 different subjects was used. The study combined high-throughput TCR immunosequencing, statistical association of individual TCRs with disease status, and machine learning to predict cytomegalovirus infection status. A later analysis re-analyzed previously published TCR beta repertoires from 666 donors and added high-resolution HLA genotyping to study TCR occurrence patterns. The later analysis used no new phenotypic data to find candidate immune exposures, relying instead on TCR beta sequences and their occurrence across donors. To decide whether each TCR beta V gene segment behaved as functional or pseudogenic, an earlier analysis of some 600 of the donors relied on high-throughput TCR beta sequencing. Donor age, sex, ethnicity and CMV serostatus were collected together with the repertoire data. Genome-wide SNP genotypes for about three fifths of the 666 donors were used in a later genetic analysis, which treated that subset as a discovery cohort. Every repertoire in the discovery cohort had been generated on one and the same sequencing platform. Class I and class II HLA loci were covered by the typing at four-digit resolution. The number of donors typed differed by locus, with roughly 620-630 for A, B, C, DRB1 and DQB1, over 500 for DQA1, about 610 for DPA1, and some 470 for DPB1. A handful of DR-DQ haplotypes were handled as single units for association and clustering because linkage in the cohort was strong. On average, roughly 250,000 unique TCR beta nucleotide sequences were sequenced per donor among fewer than 500 genotyped donors of the cohort, with 15% to 20% of those sequences being non-productive.

Summary of the overall study and its limitations: For the cohort, immune exposure information was limited to CMV serostatus. A further reported finding was that TCR beta sequences accurately predicted the HLA-A and HLA-B alleles for most subjects in the first cohort. Most TCR sequences were observed very rarely across donors, whereas some public TCRs were present in many individuals. A later analysis found that most CMV-associated TCR beta chains appeared HLA-restricted, with HLA associations seemingly driven largely by CMV exposure. In a later genetic analysis, fewer N-insertions in productive TCRs were reported among donors in an Asian-associated ancestry cluster than the approximately 670-donor mean. The authors suggested that the approach could potentially be extended to other disease states and immunological phenotypes. In a later analysis, over 15,000 TCR beta sequences were associated with specific HLA alleles at a false discovery rate of 0.05. This cohort had only TCR beta chains sequenced, and the lack of alpha or paired-chain data limited which features could be detected. Because some donors lacked HLA typing at each locus, the association tests relied only on the typed subset. Some IMGT-functional V segments, including TRBV6-2 and TRBV6-3, could not be distinguished by the 87-base-pair reads and were therefore excluded. An association between a missense DCLRE1C variant and V-gene and J-gene trimming of TCR beta chains was found in a later genetic analysis and replicated in an independent cohort. A later analysis reported that several top co-occurrence clusters appeared linked to parvovirus B19, influenza, CMV and Epstein-Barr virus. Roughly uniform sequencing depth across donors was assumed in presence/absence analyses, although this assumption may not hold. Assigning TCR associations to individual alleles was difficult when HLA alleles, especially DR and DQ, strongly co-occurred. In an earlier analysis of around 500 of the donors, most TCR beta V segments appeared in productive rearrangements about 87% or about 30% of the time, broadly matching IMGT annotations. Cytomegalovirus status was reported to be diagnosed by the classifier with high specificity and sensitivity in both the original and validation cohorts. Seventeen rarely observed V segments, including chromosome 9 orphons, were excluded from the earlier analysis of about 610 of the donors because counts were too low. In a later analysis, TCR association rates were found to vary across HLA loci, with the most associated TCRs seen for DRB1 alleles and the fewest for HLA-C alleles. Three of the identified cytomegalovirus-associated TCR beta chains were confirmed in vitro to be specific for cytomegalovirus antigens. A group of highly shared sequence variants was considered likely to be a technical artifact of the sequencing pipeline. Correlated functional status among segregating V segments might be attributable to linkage disequilibrium, but an unknown experimental factor could not be ruled out. Compared with equally common non-associated chains, HLA-associated TCR beta chains in a later analysis were more clonally expanded and had lower generation probabilities. A total of about 150 TCR beta chains were listed by the study as associated with cytomegalovirus.

Receptor amplification or capture employed the immunoSEQ multiplex PCR assay. For the multiplex PCR, a mixture combining 60 forward primers for TCR Vbeta segments and 13 reverse primers for TCR Jbeta segments was used. Amplification of the CDR3 region of rearranged TCR beta genes was performed with a multiplex PCR assay on genomic DNA. The Illumina HiSeq System was used to sequence the amplified TCR beta libraries as 87-base-pair reads. Processing in the source paper ran as follows. A later analysis counted about 80 million unique TCR beta chains across the 666 repertoires, and roughly 10 million of these chains were shared by at least two donors. Raw reads were error-corrected and collapsed into unique sequences with a nearest-neighbor algorithm that merged closely related sequences to remove PCR and sequencing errors. V, D and J gene segments were assigned by aligning CDR3 sequences to IMGT reference sequences. For a sequence to be retained, at least a six-nucleotide match to both a V gene segment and a J gene segment was required. Rearrangements were classified as productive when the CDR3 lacked stop codons and remained in frame with V and J, and all other rearrangements were classified as non-productive. CDR3 was defined according to IMGT convention as the region running from the second conserved V-encoded cysteine to the conserved J-encoded phenylalanine. The earlier analysis of about 620 of the donors excluded sequences that lacked an unambiguous match to a single V gene segment. An earlier analysis of approximately 590 of the donors called V segments functional above 56.7% productive rearrangements and segregating when the between-donor standard deviation exceeded 5%. To diagnose cytomegalovirus status from the catalog of TCR beta chain sequences, a statistical classification framework was built. In a later analysis, V and J genes were assigned by comparing TCR nucleotide sequences against IMGT/GENE-DB human TR gene sequences. Using the TCRdist pipeline, a later analysis assigned CDR3 sequences along with most-parsimonious VDJ recombination scenarios. In a later analysis, each TCR beta chain was defined by its CDR3 amino acid sequence together with its V-gene family, and reads lacking a unique V-gene family were excluded. In a later analysis, fewer than 600 highly shared, low-generation-probability nucleotide sequences were removed to address suspected cross-contamination and a sequencing artifact. In a later analysis, a clonal expansion index was calculated for each public chain from normalized within-repertoire ranks of inferred template counts. In a later analysis, generation probabilities were computed with a VDJ recombination model fitted to out-of-frame rearrangements, and the resulting probabilities were checked against IGoR. In a later analysis, hypergeometric tests were used to score TCR-TCR, TCR-HLA and TCR-CMV co-occurrence, with a repertoire-size bias correction applied to TCR pairs. A later analysis estimated false discovery rates by permuting HLA or CMV assignments 20 times. In a later analysis, co-occurring TCRs were grouped using DBSCAN, and TCRdist sequence similarity was added for clustering within HLA-allele-positive subsets. Repertoires with fewer than 30,000 or more than 120,000 public chains, plus five repertoires with anomalous nucleotide sharing, were excluded from co-occurrence clustering. Entries here come from immuneACCESS through TCRdb and include only in-frame sequences with V and J called. Some clones fail to appear in such tables; in the studies checked, an unresolved V gene covers under half of the shortfall, and the cause of the remainder is unknown. V and J calls and clone size are copied from that table; D and trimming were computed from the DNA. Here the sample has approximately 250,000 clones; approximately 85% occur a single time. The ten largest clones represent around 0.22% of the sample.

In total, approximately 610 healthy bone marrow donors made up the cohort. All cohort members were sampled while nominally healthy, although unrecorded immune exposures were likely present. The donor was CMV seronegative and belonged to the group of more than 300 seronegative cohort members. Each donor provided a peripheral blood sample, and peripheral blood mononuclear cells were used for TCR beta sequencing. The Qiagen DNeasy Blood Extraction Kit was used to extract genomic DNA from the blood cell samples. Its CDR3 holds 17 amino acids, cysteine through phenylalanine. This entry keeps only the CDR3 DNA: 51 bases, framed from base 1. V is cut by 0 bases and J by 7 bases, and the space between the germline ends is 19 bases. Based on the germline V gene, the CDR1 and CDR2 sequences are MGHRA and YSYEKL.

The rearranged segments are TRBV4-1 and TRBJ1-3, with the D gene too uncertain to name. The sequencing input was PBMCs. This receptor was identified in a girl aged 2-15 years in good health and CMV-seronegative. The nucleotide sequence is given as TGCGCCAGCAGCCAAGATCTGCCGGCAGGAGGACGGAACACCATATATTTT. Its translation is CASSQDLPAGGRNTIYF.